This T cell receptor (beta chain) was recorded in a study of beta chain features in type 1 diabetes. A remark on this clone: Its specificity is not known.

A single heparinised draw of about 100 mL on average was taken per donor. Each sorted fraction was over 98% pure. The CDR3 covers 16 residues. Trimming cost V 1 base and J 5 bases; bases outside gene matches: 7. Germline V gene sequence: CDR1 MGHRA, CDR2 YSYEKL. The study's findings and limits: Within patients, naive, central memory and Treg TCRB repertoires seemed more similar than within healthy donors.

The investigators reverse transcribed all of the isolated RNA, so they sequenced expressed TCRB transcripts. The data were produced by immunoSEQ multiplex PCR, yet TCRdb's version contains in-frame clones alone and is incomplete. Altogether hundreds of thousands of clones are present, about 14% being singletons, with the ten largest covering roughly 6.7%. The chain employs TRBV4-1 and TRBJ2-2; 7 bases match TRBD1. The sequenced material came from central memory CD4+ T cells from blood. This clonotype originated in a young man in good health. The CDR3 sequence: CASSQGEQGITGELFF. In DNA form, the CDR3 reads TGCGCCAGCAGCCAAGGAGAACAGGGGATAACCGGGGAGCTGTTTTTT.